A selection of T cell receptor beta chains follows, all from one sample in a study of CD8+CD57+ T cells in acquired aplastic anemia. TCRdb ran MiXCR on the reads and lists one entry per CDR3 protein. The sample holds more than 150,000 distinct CDR3 sequences, about half seen once. The specimen sequenced was sorted CD4+, CD8+, or CD8+CD57+ T cells (not recorded which) from PBMCs. The receptor source for this set is a human donor in good health. Each CDR3 is given with its conserved first and last residue. A D gene is named only where the DNA matches it firmly. A row's size may be missing; if present it is once, few, many or a size class.

TRBJ1-1	TRBV29-1	many	TRBD1	TGCAGCGGGAGGGACAGAAGAATGAACACTGAAGCTTTCTTT	CSGRDRRMNTEAFF
TRBJ1-1	TRBV20-1	many	TRBD1	TGCAGTGCTAGAGCGGGACAGGGGAAAACTGAAGCTTTCTTT	CSARAGQGKTEAFF
TRBJ2-3	TRBV7-3	many	-	TGTGCCAGCGGGGAGGCGAACACAGATACGCAGTATTTT	CASGEANTDTQYF
TRBJ2-2	TRBV19	few	-	TGTGCCAGTACCATCAGGGACACCGGGGAGCTGTTTTTT	CASTIRDTGELFF
TRBJ2-1	TRBV2	many	TRBD2	TGTGCCAGCAAGGCGGGAGGACACTACAATGAGCAGTTCTTC	CASKAGGHYNEQFF
TRBJ1-6	TRBV2	-	-	TGTGCCAGCAGTGTGCAGAGGGGCCAGAACTCACCCCTCCACTTT	CASSVQRGQNSPLHF
TRBJ2-5	TRBV5-6	-	-	TGTGCCAGCAGCCCATCCAATGAGGCCCAAGAGACCCAGTACTTC	CASSPSNEAQETQYF
TRBJ2-1	TRBV12-3/TRBV12-4	many	-	TGTGCCAGCAGTTCGACGAAGGCCCAGTTCTTC	CASSSTKAQFF
TRBJ1-5	TRBV5-4	few	-	TGTGCCAGCAGCTTGACAGAGACACGGACCTTTAAGGGCAATCAGCCCCAGCATTTT	CASSLTETRTFKGNQPQHF
TRBJ2-7	TRBV9	many	-	TGTGCCAGCAGCGTAGGGGGACAACGCAGCGGGGTGAGTTCCTACGAGCAGTACTTC	CASSVGGQRSGVSSYEQYF
TRBJ1-3	TRBV7-8	many	-	TGTGCCAGCAGCTTGAGGGGAAGTGGAAACACCATATATTTT	CASSLRGSGNTIYF
TRBJ2-2	TRBV5-1	-	-	TGCGCCAGCAGCTTGGAACCCCTGACCACCGGGGAGCTGCTTTTT	CASSLEPLTTGELLF
TRBJ2-1	TRBV10-3	few	-	TGTGCCATCAGTGAACTGGAAAGGAGCTCCTACAATGAGCAGTTCTTC	CAISELERSSYNEQFF
TRBJ2-1	TRBV6-1	few	TRBD2	TGTGCCAGCAGTGGAGACACCGAGACTAGCGGGTTTCATGAGCAGTTCTTC	CASSGDTETSGFHEQFF
TRBJ1-5	TRBV5-5	few	-	TGTGCCAGCAGCTGGGGGTTTAGCAATCAGCCCCAGCATTTT	CASSWGFSNQPQHF
TRBJ2-2	TRBV15	few	-	TGTGCCACCAGACAAGACTGGACGAACACCGGGGAGCTGTTTTTT	CATRQDWTNTGELFF